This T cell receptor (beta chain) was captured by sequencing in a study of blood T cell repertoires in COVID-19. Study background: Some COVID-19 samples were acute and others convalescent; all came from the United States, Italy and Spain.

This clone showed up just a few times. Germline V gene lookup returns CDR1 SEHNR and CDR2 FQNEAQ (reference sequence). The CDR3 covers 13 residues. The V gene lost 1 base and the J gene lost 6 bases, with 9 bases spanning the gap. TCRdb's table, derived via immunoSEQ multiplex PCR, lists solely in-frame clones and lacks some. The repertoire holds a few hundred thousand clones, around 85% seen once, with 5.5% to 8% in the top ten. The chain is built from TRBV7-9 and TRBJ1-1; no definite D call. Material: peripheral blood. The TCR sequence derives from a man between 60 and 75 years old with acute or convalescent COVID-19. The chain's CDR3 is CASSLERGSEAFF. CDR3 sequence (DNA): TGTGCCAGCAGCTTAGAAAGAGGATCTGAAGCTTTCTTT.